The T cell receptor beta chain under discussion was sequenced for a study of tumor-infiltrating lymphocytes in oesophageal squamous cell carcinoma. Germline assignment: CDR1 ENHRY and CDR2 SYGVKD. V lost 10 bases, J lost 0 bases, and 9 bases stayed unmatched. The CDR3 length is 15 residues. TCRdb reprocessed the PCR reads via MiXCR and lists one record per CDR3 protein. The profile covers roughly 19,000 distinct CDR3 sequences, with about 40% appearing a single time and 25% to 35% taken by the ten largest. Source material: esophageal tumor tissue. The source is a male donor with esophageal squamous cell carcinoma. The rearrangement joins TRBV10-3 to TRBJ2-5; 9 bases agree with TRBD1. The CDR3 here is CATSPGQGYQETQYF. For the CDR3, the DNA is TGTGCCACCAGCCCGGGACAGGGTTACCAAGAGACCCAGTACTTC.